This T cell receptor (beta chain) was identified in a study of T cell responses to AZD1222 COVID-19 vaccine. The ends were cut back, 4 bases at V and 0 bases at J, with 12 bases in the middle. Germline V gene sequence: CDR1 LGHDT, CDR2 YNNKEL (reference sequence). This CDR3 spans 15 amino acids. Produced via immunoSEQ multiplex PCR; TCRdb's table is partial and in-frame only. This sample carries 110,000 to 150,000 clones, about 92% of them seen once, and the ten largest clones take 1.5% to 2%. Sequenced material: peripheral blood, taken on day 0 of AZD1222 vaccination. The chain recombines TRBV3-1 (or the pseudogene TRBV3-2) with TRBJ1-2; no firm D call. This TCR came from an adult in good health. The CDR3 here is CASSRVPTTNYGYTF. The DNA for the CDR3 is TGTGCCAGCAGCCGCGTCCCTACTACTAACTATGGCTACACCTTC.